The entry below describes one T cell receptor beta chain. What it binds is unknown. Germline CDR1 is SGHVS and CDR2 is FQNEAQ. This CDR3 has 16 amino acids. Germline trimming cut 5 bases from V and 0 bases from J; bases unmatched to any gene: 5. Sequencing libraries for TCR beta were prepared with iRepertoire HTBI primers and Arm-PCR of CDR3 regions. MiXCR, run by TCRdb on the multiplex PCR reads, gives a single entry per CDR3 protein. The table records approximately 470,000 distinct CDR3 sequences, around 15% of them present only once. Time point: newly diagnosed GD, antithyroid drugs for less than 3 months. Construction of the TCR library relied on RNA isolated from PBMCs. Clinicians diagnosed Graves' disease using American Thyroid Association guidelines. The data were obtained in a study of regulatory T cells in long-lasting Graves disease. Points from the study as a whole: TRBV28, TRBJ1-2 and TRBJ2-5 emerged as the favored segments in persistent disease.

The sample also formed part of further work on T cells in Graves' hyperthyroidism and ophthalmopathy. As that study records: The majority of expanded thyroid clonotypes above 0.001 also appeared in blood.

The specimen was peripheral blood mononuclear cells (PBMCs), collected at new diagnosis, from a patient treated with antithyroid drugs. J is TRBJ1-5 and V is TRBV7-8, with 9 bases that match TRBD1. This sequence originates from a man aged 40-50 years with Graves disease. CDR3 bases: TGTGCCAGCAGCCCTGGGACAGGGCATAGCAATCAGCCCCAGCATTTT. As protein: CASSPGTGHSNQPQHF.